The rows below give T cell receptor beta chains drawn from one sample of a study of neurological immune-mediated disorders. TCRdb used MiXCR to reprocess the 5' RACE reads, holding one entry per CDR3 protein. The data contain approximately 20,000 distinct CDR3 sequences, 15% to 20% of them singletons. Sequences were obtained from CD8+ T cells from blood. These receptors were taken from a woman between 18 and 29 years old with multiple sclerosis. CDR3s include the opening cysteine and the closing phenylalanine or tryptophan. Each record gives: J gene, clone size, V gene, D gene, CDR3 DNA, CDR3 protein. A D gene is named only where the DNA matches it firmly. Expanded clones are given a class, and other clones once, few, many or no size at all.

TRBJ2-1,many,TRBV5-5,-,TGTGCCAGCAGCTTCCGGCTGCAGGGGTACAATGAGCAGTTCTTC,CASSFRLQGYNEQFF
TRBJ2-3,many,TRBV7-9,TRBD2,TGTGCCAGCAGCTTAGGGACGGCTAGCGGGAGTACAGATACGCAGTATTTT,CASSLGTASGSTDTQYF
TRBJ2-1,-,TRBV5-1,-,TGCGCCAGCAGCTTGGGAATAGGACCCTACAATGAGCAGTTCTTC,CASSLGIGPYNEQFF
TRBJ1-1,-,TRBV7-9,-,TGTGCCAGCAGCGTCGAGGGCTCTGAAGCTTTCTTT,CASSVEGSEAFF
TRBJ2-7,many,TRBV7-9,-,TGTGCCAGCAGCTTAGGCAGCTACGAGCAGTACTTC,CASSLGSYEQYF
TRBJ1-1,many,TRBV29-1,-,TGCAGCGTTGTACCCCACAGTGAAGCTTTCTTT,CSVVPHSEAFF
TRBJ2-3,many,TRBV6-5,-,TGTGCCAGCAGTTATCGACAGATTACAGATACGCAGTATTTT,CASSYRQITDTQYF
TRBJ2-2,many,TRBV5-6,-,TGTGCCAGCAGCCCAAGACACACCGGGGAGCTGTTTTTT,CASSPRHTGELFF
TRBJ2-7,many,TRBV28,-,TGTGCCAGCAAGGGGAGTTTTCAGGGGCCATTCCCCTACGAGCAGTACTTC,CASKGSFQGPFPYEQYF
TRBJ2-3,many,TRBV7-2,-,TGTGCCAGCAGCTTATCGGTACCAACAGATACGCAGTATTTT,CASSLSVPTDTQYF
TRBJ1-3,many,TRBV18,-,TGTGCCAGCTCACCACGAATGGAGAGTCCCTCTGGAAACACCATATATTTT,CASSPRMESPSGNTIYF
TRBJ2-5,once,TRBV3-1,-,TGTGCCAGCAGCCAACGCGGGACAGAAGAGACCCAGTACTTC,CASSQRGTEETQYF
TRBJ2-2,many,TRBV9,-,TGTGCCAGCAGCGTAAGCGGAACGCCCACCGGGGAGCTGTTTTTT,CASSVSGTPTGELFF
TRBJ1-1,many,TRBV6-2/TRBV6-3,-,TGTGCCAGCAGACCGGGAAACACTGAAGCTTTCTTT,CASRPGNTEAFF
TRBJ1-2,many,TRBV28,TRBD1,TGTGCCAGCAGCCCCCCCGATAGGACAGGGATCGACTATGGCTACACCTTC,CASSPPDRTGIDYGYTF
TRBJ2-7,medium-sized,TRBV7-9,TRBD1,TGTGCCAGCAGCAGCCGGGACAGGGTGGGTCGACAGTACTTC,CASSSRDRVGRQYF
TRBJ2-4,many,TRBV7-9,TRBD1,TGTGCCAGCAGCTATACAGGGGGCGGACAAAACATTCAGTACTTC,CASSYTGGGQNIQYF
TRBJ2-7,many,TRBV5-1,-,TGCGCCAGCAGCGCCCGGGACGGACCCTACGAGCAGTACTTC,CASSARDGPYEQYF
TRBJ2-5,-,TRBV7-9,TRBD2,TGTGCCAGCAGCTTAGATCTCCTAGCGGGGGGTCAAGAGACCCAGTACTTC,CASSLDLLAGGQETQYF
TRBJ2-1,medium-sized,TRBV9,TRBD2,TGTGCCAGCAGCGTAGAAGGGACTAACTTCTATGAGCAGTTCTTC,CASSVEGTNFYEQFF
TRBJ2-7,many,TRBV20-1,-,TGCAGTGCTAGAGTGCCAGGGGACGCGGGTTACGAGCAGTACTTC,CSARVPGDAGYEQYF
TRBJ1-2,many,TRBV20-1,-,TGCAGTGCTAGAGGTACAGAGAACTATGGCTACACCTTC,CSARGTENYGYTF
TRBJ2-4,many,TRBV12-3/TRBV12-4,TRBD1,TGTGCCAGCAGTTTCCCGCGGGACAGGGAGAACATTCAGTACTTC,CASSFPRDRENIQYF
TRBJ2-5,many,TRBV4-1,TRBD2,TGCGCCAGCAGCCTCCGGTCGCTAGCGGGGTACCAAGAGACCCAGTACTTC,CASSLRSLAGYQETQYF
TRBJ1-2,many,TRBV7-2,TRBD1,TGTGCCAGCAGCTCCAGTCCCGGGACAGGGATCTATGGCTACACCTTC,CASSSSPGTGIYGYTF